The rows below give T cell receptor beta chains drawn from one sample of a study of T-cell memory formation after mild COVID-19. One entry per CDR3 protein, called by TCRdb with MiXCR from the 5' RACE reads. This sample has some 130,000 distinct CDR3 sequences, with around 25% found just once. Material for sequencing was PBMCs or a T cell subset sorted from them (not recorded which). The source of these receptors is an adult woman who had mild COVID-19 (a few samples of this study predate the infection). Cell type and time point are not known. Both conserved end residues are part of each CDR3. The D gene is left open where the match is weak. Not every row has a clone size; where given, it reads once, few, many or a size class.

TRBD2 TRBJ2-1 - TRBV2 CASKGGGASDEQFF TGTGCCAGCAAGGGCGGGGGGGCTTCGGATGAGCAGTTCTTC
- TRBJ1-5 few TRBV6-5 CASSYSWGQPQHF TGTGCCAGCAGTTACTCTTGGGGGCAGCCCCAGCATTTT
TRBD2 TRBJ2-1 few TRBV10-3 CAISESGPLREQQFF TGTGCCATCAGTGAGTCGGGTCCCTTGCGGGAGCAGCAGTTCTTC
TRBD1 TRBJ2-1 few TRBV24-1 CATSGDSELFGEQFF TGTGCCACCAGTGGGGACAGTGAATTGTTTGGTGAGCAGTTCTTC
- TRBJ1-1 - TRBV27 CASSLGGAVTEAFF TGTGCCAGCAGTTTAGGAGGGGCGGTCACTGAAGCTTTCTTT
- TRBJ1-2 few TRBV7-9 CASSPAGVYGYTF TGTGCCAGCAGCCCGGCAGGGGTCTATGGCTACACCTTC
- TRBJ1-2 - TRBV7-9 CASSTAGFKGYTF TGTGCCAGCAGCACAGCGGGTTTTAAAGGCTACACCTTC
TRBD2 TRBJ2-3 few TRBV9 CASSGTSGFTDTQYF TGTGCCAGCAGCGGGACTAGCGGGTTCACAGATACGCAGTATTTT
TRBD2 TRBJ2-1 once TRBV24-1 CATSDFGGLAGDNEQFF TGTGCCACCAGTGATTTTGGGGGACTAGCGGGGGACAATGAGCAGTTCTTC
TRBD1 TRBJ2-5 many TRBV15 CATSAQGQGRETQYF TGTGCCACCAGCGCACAGGGACAGGGAAGAGAGACCCAGTACTTC
- TRBJ2-2 - TRBV9 CASSASAGTPFNTGELFF TGTGCCAGCAGCGCATCGGCGGGGACACCTTTTAACACCGGGGAGCTGTTTTTT
- TRBJ1-2 few TRBV5-1 CASSLEPRANYGYTF TGCGCCAGCAGCTTGGAACCGAGAGCTAACTATGGCTACACCTTC
- TRBJ2-1 many TRBV7-6 CASSLGGGTSYNEQFF TGTGCCAGCAGCTTAGGAGGTGGGACTTCCTACAATGAGCAGTTCTTC
TRBD2 TRBJ2-7 few TRBV5-6 CASSFQREHFYEQYF TGTGCCAGCAGCTTTCAGCGGGAGCACTTCTACGAGCAGTACTTC